The 12 T cell receptor beta chains below all came from one sample that was sequenced in a study of pediatric ulcerative colitis (dated by TCRdb to about 2019). The method behind the library was the immunoSEQ multiplex PCR assay. In its TCRdb copy, this immuneACCESS table keeps in-frame sequences only and misses some clones. Where compared with another copy, unresolved V genes explain less than half of these, and the others have no known cause. A total of 30,000 to 35,000 clones appear in this sample, around 80% of them only once. The top ten hold 1.1% of the sample. During colonoscopy, one to two rectal pinch biopsies were obtained for research purposes. Sequencing was carried out using gut tissue. Receptors originate from a boy younger than 18 with mild ulcerative colitis.

V is TRBV9 and J is TRBJ2-2; D is perhaps TRBD1 (6 bases). V lost 2 bases and J lost 5, with 19 bases in between. Germline CDR1 reads SGDLS; CDR2 reads YYNGEE. The CDR3 is 17 amino acids. CDR3 sequence: CASSVRGRTVGTGELFF. In DNA form, the CDR3 reads TGTGCCAGCAGCGTCAGGGGTCGGACAGTCGGTACCGGGGAGCTGTTTTTT.

The V gene is TRBV5-1, the J gene TRBJ1-6; possible D gene TRBD1, 5 bases. Germline values: CDR1 SGHRS, CDR2 YFSETQ. The CDR3 is 20 residues long. The V end was cut by 4 bases, the J end by 0 bases, with 23 bases between. CDR3 region: CASSGRDSPRLISYNSPLHF. CDR3 in DNA: TGCGCCAGCAGCGGGCGAGACAGCCCCAGGTTGATCTCCTATAATTCACCCCTCCACTTT. Supplemented by reference TRBV5-1 and TRBJ1-6, the full variable domain reads KAGVTQTPRYLIKTRGQQVTLSCSPISGHRSVSWYQQTPGQGLQFLFEYFSETQRNKGNFPGRFSGRQFSNSRSEMNVSTLELGDSALYLCASSGRDSPRLISYNSPLHFGNGTRLTVT.

J is TRBJ2-5 and V is TRBV6-6, with D possibly being TRBD1 or TRBD2 (6 bases each). V was shortened by 5 bases and J by 1 base, with 11 bases between the two germline ends. CDR1 and CDR2 (germline): MNHNY, SVGAGI (reference sequence). This CDR3 region has 14 residues. This chain's CDR3 is CASSQTGAQETQYF. Here the CDR3 DNA reads TGTGCCAGCAGTCAAACGGGGGCCCAAGAGACCCAGTACTTC.

V usage is TRBV29-1 and J usage is TRBJ1-4, with 8 bases identical to TRBD1. The ends lost 6 bases at V and 3 bases at J; junction bases unmatched: 12. Germline V gene data show CDR1 as SQVTM and CDR2 as ANQGSEA. The CDR3 consists of 16 residues. CDR3 sequence (DNA): TGCAGCGTCATCCAGGGGGCGGGAAAAGCTAATGAAAAACTGTTTTTT. It specifies CSVIQGAGKANEKLFF.

The V call is TRBV5-4, the J call TRBJ1-2; D uncertain. The CDR3 covers 14 residues. Germline CDR1 SGHNT, CDR2 YYREEE (reference sequence). The V gene lost 0 bases and the J gene lost 6 bases, with 12 bases spanning the gap. CDR3 DNA: TGTGCCAGCAGCTTGGAAGGGCCCTCTAATGGCTACACCTTC. This encodes CASSLEGPSNGYTF.

V gene TRBV7-2 combines with J gene TRBJ1-6; a weak D match, TRBD1 (5 bases). Germline V gene data show CDR1 as SGHTA and CDR2 as FQGNSA. This CDR3 comprises 16 residues. V lost 1 base, J lost 6 bases, and 13 bases lay in between. The CDR3 reads CASSLEGFGGNSPLHF. The CDR3 bases are TGTGCCAGCAGCTTAGAAGGGTTCGGGGGTAATTCACCCCTCCACTTT.

The CDR3 protein is CSVEDLSNQPQHF. CDR3 DNA: TGCAGCGTTGAAGATCTCTCCAATCAGCCCCAGCATTTT. This rearrangement joins TRBV29-1 to TRBJ1-5; no clear D gene. V gave up 0 bases and J gave up 3 bases, with 6 bases separating them. Germline V gene data show CDR1 as SQVTM and CDR2 as ANQGSEA. The CDR3 extends over 13 amino acids.

A word on this clone: Other DNA variants within this sample encode the same CDR3. As DNA, the CDR3 is TGTGCCAGCAGCCCCGGGACAGCATATGGCTACACCTTC. It yields the protein CASSPGTAYGYTF. This chain uses TRBV5-8 with TRBJ1-2, with 7 nucleotides matching TRBD1. Germline V gene lookup returns CDR1 SGHTS and CDR2 YDEGEE. Unmatched junction bases numbered 5, after V lost 4 bases and J lost 5 bases. The CDR3 has 13 residues.

CDR3 residues: CASSYLAGTDGYTF. The DNA of the CDR3 is TGTGCCAGCAGTTACCTCGCGGGGACAGATGGCTACACCTTC. V usage is TRBV6-5 and J usage is TRBJ1-2; 7 nucleotides agree with TRBD1. Germline V CDR1 and CDR2: MNHEY, SVGAGI. V lost 2 bases and J lost 6; bases outside the gene matches: 6. The CDR3 spans 14 residues.

This clone was counted once. The V and J genes are TRBV11-3 and TRBJ2-5; 9 bases fit TRBD1. CDR1 SGHNT and CDR2 YENEEA come from the germline V gene. V was clipped by 6 bases and J by 1 base; unmatched bases: 9. This CDR3 spans 16 amino acids. As DNA, the CDR3 is TGTGCCAGCAGTTCCGGGACAGGGACATTCCAAGAGACCCAGTACTTC. Translation: CASSSGTGTFQETQYF.

V gene TRBV30 combines with J gene TRBJ1-1; tentatively, D is TRBD1 (5 bases). This CDR3 spans 16 amino acids. Trimming shortened V by 4 bases and J by 3 bases, and 21 bases separated the two germline ends. The germline V gene has CDR1 GTSNPN and CDR2 SVGIG (reference sequence). The CDR3 region has the DNA TGTGCCTGGAATCAGTGGCTATGGGGGATAGACACTGAAGCTTTCTTT. Translated, it gives CAWNQWLWGIDTEAFF.

V is TRBV18 and J is TRBJ1-1, with D perhaps TRBD1 (5 bases). Germline lookup yields CDR1 KGHSH and CDR2 LQKENI. CDR3 length: 16 amino acids. V was trimmed by 3 bases and J by 5 bases, leaving 19 bases between them. CDR3 region: CASSPFGQGGGTEAFF. In DNA, the CDR3 is TGTGCCAGCTCACCGTTCGGGCAGGGCGGCGGAACTGAAGCTTTCTTT.